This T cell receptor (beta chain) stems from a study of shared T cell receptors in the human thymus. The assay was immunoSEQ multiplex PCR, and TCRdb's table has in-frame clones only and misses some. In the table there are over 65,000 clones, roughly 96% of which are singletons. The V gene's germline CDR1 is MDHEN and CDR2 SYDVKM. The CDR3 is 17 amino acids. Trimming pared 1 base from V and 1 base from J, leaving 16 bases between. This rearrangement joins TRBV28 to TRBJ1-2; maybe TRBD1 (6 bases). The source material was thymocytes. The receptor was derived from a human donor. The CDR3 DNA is TGTGCCAGCAGTTTATATATCTTCGGGGGCATTAACTATGGCTACACCTTC. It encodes CASSLYIFGGINYGYTF.